This entry lists 18 T cell receptor beta chains sequenced from one sample in a study of T cells in Graves' hyperthyroidism and ophthalmopathy. Amplification yielded TCR beta CDR3 regions, with RNA transcripts as the source. First-round RT-PCR of the TCR CDR3 relied on the HTBI primer set. TCRdb passed the multiplex PCR reads through MiXCR, listing each CDR3 protein once. The table has about 570,000 distinct CDR3 sequences, about 43% seen once. The sequenced sample was peripheral blood or thyroid tissue (not recorded which). All receptors come from an adult woman with Graves' disease, either hyperthyroidism or ophthalmopathy (not recorded which).

This clonotype was detected many times. The V gene is TRBV6-5, the J gene TRBJ2-5; the D is unclear. Trimming pared 7 bases from V and 2 bases from J, leaving 14 bases between. Germline V CDR1 and CDR2: MNHEY, SVGAGI. The CDR3 loop spans 14 amino acids. In nucleotides, the CDR3 is TGTGCCAGCACCCAATCAAGGGTTCAAGAGACCCAGTACTTC. Translated: CASTQSRVQETQYF.

The sample holds many counts of this clonotype. The chain recombines TRBV5-1 with TRBJ2-7, with 15 bases lining up with TRBD2. Germline V lookup: CDR1 SGHRS, CDR2 YFSETQ. The CDR3 length is 18 residues. J gave up 3 bases and V 4 bases, and 11 bases lay outside the gene matches. The CDR3 region has the DNA TGCGCCAGCAGCGCCGGACTAGCGGGAGGGCTGGATCTCTACGAGCAGTACTTC. Translating it yields CASSAGLAGGLDLYEQYF.

This clonotype appeared once. The chain employs TRBV9 and TRBJ1-5; TRBD1 aligns across 7 bases. CDR3 length: 15 amino acids. V shed 2 bases and J 7 bases; nucleotides not matched to a gene: 9. Germline V gene data show CDR1 as SGDLS and CDR2 as YYNGEE. The CDR3 sequence is CASSVGTGVGQPQHF. CDR3 DNA: TGTGCCAGCAGCGTCGGAACAGGGGTGGGGCAGCCCCAGCATTTT.

The V gene is TRBV27, the J gene TRBJ1-6; TRBD1 agrees at 9 bases. Germline-derived CDR1 and CDR2 are MNHEY and SMNVEV (reference sequence). The junction had 9 bases not matched to a gene; V was cut back by 5 bases and J by 7 bases. This CDR3 is built from 16 residues. Here the CDR3 DNA reads TGTGCCAGCAGTACCCACCCCGGGACAGGGAATTCACCCCTCCACTTT. Its translation: CASSTHPGTGNSPLHF.

This clonotype has a handful of counts. This chain uses TRBV18 with TRBJ1-6; 7 positions agree with TRBD1. Per germline, CDR1 KGHSH and CDR2 LQKENI. CDR3 length: 16 residues. Trimming cost V 6 bases and J 7 bases; bases outside gene matches: 12. CDR3 bases: TGTGCCAGCTCCCTGGCGGGACAGCAAAGCAATTCACCCCTCCACTTT. It translates to CASSLAGQQSNSPLHF.

For this clonotype: Because it lacks the conserved phenylalanine or tryptophan at the end, this CDR3 is likely a read error. No DNA is shown, since the ends of the CDR3 on it are uncertain; the CDR3 is the one TCRdb lists. The rearrangement uses TRBV12-3 or TRBV12-4 and TRBJ2-2; the table names TRBD1, a call not compared with the DNA. The CDR3 adds up to 8 amino acids, both ends counted. CDR3 residues: CASRTGGS.

In this sample, this clonotype turned up many times. The V and J genes are TRBV5-1 and TRBJ2-7; either TRBD1 or TRBD2 may supply D (6 bases each). V lost 3 bases and J lost 5, with 18 bases in between. This CDR3 is 15 amino acids long. Germline CDR1 and CDR2: SGHRS and YFSETQ. The CDR3 reads CASSSWDTGVDEQYF. The CDR3 DNA follows: TGCGCCAGCAGCTCCTGGGACACGGGGGTCGACGAGCAGTACTTC.

This clonotype occurred many times. The V gene is TRBV10-3, the J gene TRBJ2-7; possibly TRBD1 for D (5 bases). The V end was cut by 3 bases, the J end by 0 bases, with 6 bases between. This CDR3 spans 13 amino acids. Per the germline V gene, CDR1 is ENHRY and CDR2 is SYGVKD. CDR3 in amino acids: CAISDRDSYEQYF. CDR3 DNA: TGTGCCATCAGTGACAGGGACTCCTACGAGCAGTACTTC.

At least ten counts were recorded for this clonotype. The chain carries TRBV14 and TRBJ2-6, with 9 bases fitting TRBD1. CDR1 and CDR2 (germline): SGHDN, FVKESK. V gave up 0 bases and J gave up 2 bases; unmatched junction bases: 8. The CDR3 length is 19 residues. The CDR3 loop reads CASSQDLGTGPAGANVLTF. The CDR3 DNA reads TGTGCCAGCAGCCAAGATCTTGGGACAGGGCCGGCTGGGGCCAACGTCCTGACTTTC.

This clonotype was observed at least ten times. This CDR3 reads CATRKPPGQPQHF. The CDR3 DNA is TGTGCCACGCGAAAACCCCCGGGTCAGCCCCAGCATTTT. The chain employs TRBV6-2 or TRBV6-3 and TRBJ1-5, with D unresolved. Germline V gene data show CDR1 as MNHEY and CDR2 as SVGEGT. V was trimmed by 10 bases and J by 6 bases, leaving 16 bases between them. This CDR3 is built from 13 residues.

About this clonotype: Germline and junction disagree at one end, which may indicate a read error. The V gene is TRBV9, the J gene TRBJ2-7, with 7 bases matching TRBD1. The CDR3 sequence is 15 residues long. Per the germline V gene, CDR1 is SGDLS and CDR2 is YYNGEE. CDR3 nucleotides: TGTGCCAGCAGTCCGAGCGTAGGGGGCTTAAACGAGCAGTGCTTC. This translates into CASSPSVGGLNEQCF.

This clonotype was found a few times. The rearrangement uses TRBV15 and TRBJ1-2; D possibly corresponds to TRBD1 (5 bases). There are 15 residues in the CDR3. V was trimmed by 0 bases and J by 2 bases, leaving 10 bases between them. Germline CDR1 and CDR2: LNHNV and YYDKDF (reference sequence). The DNA of the CDR3 is TGTGCCACCAGCAGAGATGGAGCAGGGAACTATGGCTACACCTTC. Translation: CATSRDGAGNYGYTF.

Many counts were recorded for this clonotype. This rearrangement joins TRBV7-9 to TRBJ2-7; 7 nucleotides agree with TRBD2. With 3 bases clipped from V and 6 bases from J, the junction kept 8 bases outside the gene matches. The CDR3 loop spans 14 amino acids. The germline V gene encodes CDR1 SEHNR and CDR2 FQNEAQ (reference sequence). DNA for the CDR3: TGTGCCAGCAGCTTGGGGAGGGGCCCCCTCGAGCAGTACTTC. It yields the protein CASSLGRGPLEQYF.

The CDR3 protein is CASTLLTGLQETQYF. DNA of the CDR3: TGTGCCAGTACGTTACTGACAGGGCTCCAAGAGACCCAGTACTTC. The V and J genes are TRBV7-2 and TRBJ2-5, with 7 bases identical to TRBD1. In germline, CDR1 is SGHTA, CDR2 FQGNSA. V was pared by 9 bases and J by 1 base, with 11 bases of the junction left unmatched. The length of the CDR3 is 15 residues.

This clonotype was seen many times. The J gene is TRBJ1-6, the V gene TRBV12-3 or TRBV12-4; possible D gene TRBD1, 5 bases. V lost 2 bases, J lost 5 bases, and 10 bases lay in between. This CDR3 has 15 amino acids. The CDR3 protein is CASSLTPGDNSPLHF. The CDR3 DNA follows: TGTGCCAGCAGTTTAACGCCGGGGGATAATTCACCCCTCCACTTT.

The V gene is TRBV7-2, the J gene TRBJ2-5; 9 nucleotides agree with TRBD1. The CDR3 spans 15 residues. Germline CDR1 and CDR2: SGHTA and FQGNSA. Losses at the gene ends were 1 base for V and 3 bases for J; bases not matched to a gene: 3. The DNA of the CDR3 is TGTGCCAGCAGCTTAGTCTGGGACAGGGAAGAGACCCAGTACTTC. Its translation: CASSLVWDREETQYF.

This clonotype has at least ten counts. The V gene is TRBV19, the J gene TRBJ1-5; weak D call: TRBD1 (6 bases). This CDR3 region has 16 residues. Between the trimmed V and J ends, which lost 5 bases and 7 bases, there was a span of 21 bases. CDR1 and CDR2 from the germline V gene are LNHDA and SQIVND (reference sequence). DNA for the CDR3: TGTGCCAGTAGTCCCCGGAGACAGGTAGTCCGCCAGCCCCAGCATTTT. Protein product: CASSPRRQVVRQPQHF.

This clonotype was picked up many times. This chain uses TRBV7-9 with TRBJ1-1; no definite D call. This CDR3 has 14 amino acids. Germline lookup yields CDR1 SEHNR and CDR2 FQNEAQ (reference sequence). Trimming cost V 5 bases and J 1 base, with 11 bases left between them. CDR3 in amino acids: CASSHGQPNTEAFF. Here the CDR3 DNA reads TGTGCCAGCAGCCACGGGCAGCCGAACACTGAAGCTTTCTTT.